A selection of T cell receptor beta chains follows, all from one sample in a study of CD8 T cells in ankylosing spondylitis. A single record per CDR3 protein comes from TCRdb applying MiXCR to the 5' RACE reads. The table records 750,000 to 850,000 distinct CDR3 sequences, approximately 10% of them present only once. Sequencing used blood, either unsorted or a sorted T cell fraction (not recorded which). Every receptor here comes from a male donor with ankylosing spondylitis. The CDR3 runs from the conserved cysteine through the conserved F or W. The D gene is left open where the match is weak. Rows give clone size only sometimes, using once, few, many, or a class for an expanded clone.

V gene	CDR3 length	clone size	D gene	J gene	CDR3 protein	CDR3 DNA
TRBV10-3	15	-	-	TRBJ1-4	CAISEVTGVNEKLFF	TGTGCCATCAGTGAGGTGACAGGAGTTAATGAAAAACTGTTTTTT
TRBV7-2	14	few	-	TRBJ2-1	CASSPIGPDNEQFF	TGTGCCAGCAGCCCAATCGGGCCTGACAATGAGCAGTTCTTC
TRBV28	15	few	TRBD2	TRBJ2-2	CASSSTSGKDGELFF	TGTGCCAGCAGTTCGACTAGCGGGAAGGACGGGGAGCTGTTTTTT
TRBV24-1	15	-	TRBD1	TRBJ2-1	CATSDPRGFNNEQFF	TGTGCCACCAGTGACCCCAGGGGGTTTAATAATGAGCAGTTCTTC
TRBV20-1	12	many	-	TRBJ2-2	CSAYRTTGELFF	TGCAGTGCTTACAGGACTACCGGGGAGCTGTTTTTT
TRBV20-1	14	-	-	TRBJ2-5	CSAPPLDNQETQYF	TGCAGTGCTCCCCCCCTGGACAACCAAGAGACCCAGTACTTC
TRBV6-1	13	-	TRBD2	TRBJ2-1	CASTASGGNEQFF	TGTGCCAGCACGGCTAGCGGGGGGAATGAGCAGTTCTTC
TRBV6-1	16	-	-	TRBJ1-2	CASTAGGGGPNYGYTF	TGTGCCAGCACGGCCGGTGGGGGAGGGCCAAACTATGGCTACACCTTC
TRBV5-1	17	few	TRBD1	TRBJ2-2	CASSSGTGGWVTGELFF	TGCGCCAGCAGCTCCGGGACAGGGGGCTGGGTCACCGGGGAGCTGTTTTTT
TRBV20-1	14	few	-	TRBJ1-3	CSARGPYSGNTIYF	TGCAGTGCTAGGGGACCGTACTCTGGAAACACCATATATTTT
TRBV19	16	-	TRBD2	TRBJ2-1	CASSIDTTSGRNEQFF	TGTGCCAGTAGTATAGATACGACTAGCGGGAGGAATGAGCAGTTCTTC
TRBV20-1	13	many	-	TRBJ1-1	CSARGLRGGEAFF	TGCAGTGCTAGAGGTCTCAGGGGAGGTGAAGCTTTCTTT
TRBV5-1	17	many	TRBD1	TRBJ2-2	CASSFSGQGVKSGELFF	TGCGCCAGCAGCTTTTCGGGACAGGGGGTCAAATCCGGGGAGCTGTTTTTT
TRBV7-9	13	-	-	TRBJ2-7	CASSWTESDEQYF	TGTGCCAGCAGCTGGACAGAGAGCGACGAGCAGTACTTC
TRBV6-2/TRBV6-3	14	many	TRBD1	TRBJ2-7	CASSYSTGTYEQYF	TGTGCCAGCAGTTACTCGACAGGGACCTACGAGCAGTACTTC
TRBV19	13	few	-	TRBJ2-7	CASSPYNSDEQYF	TGTGCCAGTAGTCCTTACAATTCGGACGAGCAGTACTTC
TRBV20-1	16	many	TRBD2	TRBJ2-1	CSARATSGGTYNEQFF	TGCAGTGCTAGAGCGACTAGCGGAGGAACCTACAATGAGCAGTTCTTC
TRBV7-8	12	few	-	TRBJ1-1	CASSLLYTEAFF	TGTGCCAGCAGCTTACTATACACTGAAGCTTTCTTT
TRBV28	16	few	-	TRBJ2-1	CASSLGIADSYNEQFF	TGTGCCAGCAGCCTGGGGATAGCGGACTCCTACAATGAGCAGTTCTTC
TRBV20-1	13	few	-	TRBJ1-1	CSARNPLGTEAFF	TGCAGTGCTAGGAACCCCCTAGGAACTGAAGCTTTCTTT
TRBV5-5	13	many	-	TRBJ2-5	CASSLYSEETQYF	TGTGCCAGCAGCTTGTATTCTGAAGAGACCCAGTACTTC
TRBV12-3/TRBV12-4	13	few	-	TRBJ1-4	CASSSEASEKLFF	TGTGCCAGCAGTAGCGAGGCGAGTGAAAAACTGTTTTTT
TRBV25-1	13	many	-	TRBJ2-1	CASSDYGIHEQFF	TGTGCCAGCAGTGATTATGGGATCCATGAGCAGTTCTTC
TRBV7-8	13	many	-	TRBJ1-2	CASSPLRDYGYTF	TGTGCCAGCAGCCCTTTACGGGACTATGGCTACACCTTC
TRBV27	17	-	TRBD2	TRBJ2-5	CASRGSVRGALYETQYF	TGTGCCAGCAGGGGTAGTGTGCGGGGGGCTCTCTACGAGACCCAGTACTTC
TRBV29-1	13	few	-	TRBJ1-1	CSVSRTENTEAFF	TGCAGCGTTTCACGGACAGAGAACACTGAAGCTTTCTTT
TRBV6-2/TRBV6-3	14	-	TRBD1	TRBJ2-7	CASSGWDRWDEQYF	TGTGCCAGCAGCGGTTGGGACAGGTGGGACGAGCAGTACTTC
TRBV10-2	16	-	-	TRBJ2-5	CASSEYRTDIQETQYF	TGCGCCAGCAGTGAGTACAGAACCGATATCCAAGAGACCCAGTACTTC
TRBV6-2/TRBV6-3	12	few	-	TRBJ1-1	CASSTPGTRPFF	TGTGCCAGCAGCACGCCTGGAACTCGGCCTTTCTTT
TRBV20-1	15	few	TRBD1	TRBJ1-2	CSARTDRGPDYGYTF	TGCAGTGCTAGAACCGACAGGGGGCCGGACTATGGCTACACCTTC
TRBV7-9	15	few	-	TRBJ1-3	CASSSQRGSGNTIYF	TGTGCCAGCAGCTCGCAGAGAGGTTCTGGAAACACCATATATTTT
TRBV27	15	many	-	TRBJ1-2	CASSPSYQDSYGYTF	TGTGCCAGCAGCCCCTCCTATCAGGACAGCTATGGCTACACCTTC
TRBV27	16	-	-	TRBJ2-1	CASSLITTRSYNEQFF	TGTGCCAGCAGTTTAATTACGACCCGCTCCTACAATGAGCAGTTCTTC
TRBV20-1	14	many	TRBD2	TRBJ2-7	CSVHGTSRAYEQYF	TGCAGTGTTCACGGGACTAGCAGAGCCTACGAGCAGTACTTC
TRBV29-1	14	few	TRBD1	TRBJ2-7	CSVRIRGHSYEQYF	TGCAGCGTCCGGATCAGGGGGCACTCCTACGAGCAGTACTTC
TRBV27	16	-	TRBD2	TRBJ2-2	CASSFLAGGGTGELFF	TGTGCCAGCAGTTTTTTAGCGGGAGGGGGCACCGGGGAGCTGTTTTTT
TRBV9	13	-	-	TRBJ2-1	CASSVHPPNEQFF	TGTGCCAGCAGCGTACACCCCCCCAATGAGCAGTTCTTC
TRBV7-2	16	-	-	TRBJ2-7	CASSLVGGTNTYEQYF	TGTGCCAGCAGCTTAGTAGGCGGGACGAATACCTACGAGCAGTACTTC
TRBV20-1	12	many	-	TRBJ1-1	CSVRRGGAEAFF	TGCAGTGTTCGGAGGGGAGGAGCTGAAGCTTTCTTT
TRBV7-2	16	many	-	TRBJ1-5	CASSLPPGGTHQPQHF	TGTGCCAGCAGCTTACCCCCCGGGGGGACCCATCAGCCCCAGCATTTT
TRBV29-1	14	many	-	TRBJ2-5	CSVVKSTIQETQYF	TGCAGCGTTGTGAAGTCGACTATCCAAGAGACCCAGTACTTC
TRBV29-1	10	many	-	TRBJ1-2	CSVRTGGYTF	TGCAGCGTACGGACGGGTGGCTACACCTTC
TRBV20-1	13	few	-	TRBJ1-4	CSVPHEGNEKLFF	TGCAGTGTACCCCATGAGGGGAATGAAAAACTGTTTTTT
TRBV5-1	14	many	-	TRBJ2-7	CASSSDPQDYEQYF	TGCGCCAGCAGCTCGGACCCACAGGACTACGAGCAGTACTTC
TRBV5-1	14	-	-	TRBJ1-1	CASSPNPGASEAFF	TGCGCCAGCAGCCCGAACCCAGGGGCTTCTGAAGCTTTCTTT
TRBV20-1	14	few	-	TRBJ1-1	CSAGPTGMNTEAFF	TGCAGTGCTGGACCCACCGGGATGAACACTGAAGCTTTCTTT
TRBV20-1	17	-	-	TRBJ1-5	CSARDRGTIYSNQPQHF	TGCAGTGCTAGAGATCGGGGGACAATCTATAGCAATCAGCCCCAGCATTTT
TRBV4-3	17	many	TRBD1	TRBJ1-6	CASSQVGDRGYNSPLHF	TGCGCCAGCAGCCAAGTGGGAGACAGGGGATATAATTCACCCCTCCACTTT
TRBV6-5	15	few	-	TRBJ1-1	CASSYSRFSNTEAFF	TGTGCCAGCAGTTACTCGAGATTTAGTAACACTGAAGCTTTCTTT
TRBV28	15	-	TRBD1	TRBJ2-7	CASSSLTGTYYEQYF	TGTGCCAGCAGTTCGCTGACAGGGACCTACTACGAGCAGTACTTC
TRBV12-3/TRBV12-4	13	few	-	TRBJ1-3	CASNRNSGNTIYF	TGTGCCAGCAACCGGAACTCTGGAAACACCATATATTTT
TRBV20-1	13	-	-	TRBJ2-3	CSAGLGGADTQYF	TGCAGTGCTGGCCTCGGCGGGGCAGATACGCAGTATTTT
TRBV20-1	13	-	-	TRBJ2-5	CSATRPPRETQYF	TGCAGTGCCACGCGGCCCCCAAGGGAGACCCAGTACTTC
TRBV19	15	-	TRBD1	TRBJ1-2	CASSTTGQVIYGYTF	TGTGCCAGTAGTACCACTGGACAGGTGATCTATGGCTACACCTTC
TRBV27	16	-	-	TRBJ1-1	CASRSPLRAPRAEAFF	TGTGCCAGCAGATCCCCCCTCCGGGCCCCCAGAGCTGAAGCTTTCTTT
TRBV3-1	14	few	-	TRBJ1-2	CASRQPGTGYGYTF	TGTGCCAGCAGGCAACCCGGGACGGGATATGGCTACACCTTC
TRBV29-1	13	few	TRBD1	TRBJ2-2	CSADRVGTGELFF	TGCAGCGCCGACAGGGTCGGGACCGGGGAGCTGTTTTTT
TRBV9	16	-	TRBD2	TRBJ2-1	CASSAGMGLASPKQFF	TGTGCCAGCAGCGCGGGAATGGGACTAGCCTCACCCAAGCAGTTCTTC
TRBV4-3	15	many	-	TRBJ1-2	CASSPRRTASYGYTF	TGCGCCAGCAGCCCGCGACGGACAGCGAGCTATGGCTACACCTTC
TRBV2	14	-	TRBD1	TRBJ1-2	CASSDLTPGGGYTF	TGTGCCAGCAGTGACCTGACCCCAGGGGGAGGCTACACCTTC